This TCR beta chain was recorded in a study of beta chain features in type 1 diabetes. On the study more broadly: Age and gender were similar between patients and healthy donors, as were cell yields.

CD4+ naive, central memory, regulatory and stem cell-like memory cells were sorted via CD45RO/CCR7/CD25/CD127/CD95/CD27. Study-wide results and limits: Naive, central memory and Treg TCRB repertoires appeared more alike in patients than in healthy donors. The cDNA sequencing approach could over-represent high-TCR-expressing cells. Shortening that was moderate but significant affected the TCRB CDR3s of Type 1 diabetes patients in all four CD4+ subsets.

A note on this clone: The antigen remains undetermined.

Reverse transcribing all isolated RNA meant expressed TCRB transcripts were sequenced. The protocol was immunoSEQ multiplex PCR, while the TCRdb copy is restricted to in-frame clones and leaves out a portion. The repertoire includes about 160,000 clones, 7% to 9% of them detected once, and approximately 0.54% sits in the top ten. The junction had 8 bases not matched to a gene; V was cut back by 4 bases and J by 4 bases. Looked up from germline, CDR1 is SGHDT and CDR2 is YYEEEE. CDR3 length: 15 amino acids. This chain links TRBV5-6 with TRBJ1-3, with 7 bases that match TRBD1. The receptor comes from a man between 18 and 35 years old with type 1 diabetes. What was sequenced was central memory CD4+ T cells from blood. CDR3 sequence reads: CASSQAPGQGNTIYF. The CDR3 DNA is TGTGCCAGCAGCCAAGCCCCGGGACAGGGAAACACCATATATTTT.